This T cell receptor (beta chain) was observed in a study of blood T cell repertoires in COVID-19. In the study overall: Samples of COVID-19 (acute and convalescent) were obtained from the United States, Italy and Spain. T cells, B-cell-depleted T cells, or PBMCs provided the cDNA or gDNA that served as material.

As processed by the authors: Amplified reference gene primers provided the basis for estimating nucleated cell counts. Profiling relied on immunoSEQ multiplex PCR, and the TCRdb table lists in-frame clones only, not all of them. V, J and clone size reflect that table, while D and trimming were determined from the DNA. The sample carries about 54,000 clones, 90% recorded once. Germline CDR1 SNHLY, CDR2 FYNNEI. V lost 3 bases and J lost 1; bases outside the gene matches: 5. This CDR3 spans 16 amino acids. The receptor was isolated from a woman in her 40s with active COVID-19. Sequencing was done on a sample of peripheral blood. The V gene is TRBV2, the J gene TRBJ2-5; 10 bases fit TRBD2. In DNA form, the CDR3 reads TGTGCCAGCAGTGATCGTGAGCGGGGGGGCCAAGAGACCCAGTACTTC. Translated, it gives CASSDRERGGQETQYF.